A single sample gave rise to the 4 T cell receptor beta chains below, sequenced in a study of OX40 agonist ivuxolimab in advanced cancers. TCRdb's copy holds only in-frame clones and misses some; the assay was immunoSEQ multiplex PCR. The data contain about 82,000 clones, over 75% of them singletons. This specimen was CD4+ or CD8+ T cells sorted from blood, taken in a trial of the OX40 agonist ivuxolimab. These receptors were collected from an adult with an advanced solid tumor such as melanoma, head and neck, liver or kidney cancer.

This chain connects TRBV28 to TRBJ1-2, with a possible D match to TRBD1 (5 bases). The CDR3 runs 14 residues. Germline-derived CDR1 and CDR2 are MDHEN and SYDVKM. V gave up 5 bases and J gave up 2 bases, with 12 bases separating them. CDR3 sequence reads: CASSRRQLNYGYTF. The CDR3 DNA is TGTGCCAGCAGTCGCCGACAGCTCAACTATGGCTACACCTTC.

A single count supports this clone. V gene TRBV11-2 combines with J gene TRBJ2-5, with D possibly being TRBD1 (6 bases). The CDR3 loop spans 15 amino acids. V lost 7 bases, J lost 1 base, and 16 bases lay in between. Germline loops: CDR1 SGHAT, CDR2 FQNNGV. For the CDR3, the DNA is TGTGCCAGCACCCAAGGGGGAAAACTCCAAGAGACCCAGTACTTC. Translation: CASTQGGKLQETQYF.

The V and J genes are TRBV6-6 and TRBJ2-7, with D possibly matching TRBD2 (5 bases). CDR3 size: 14 residues. The V end lost 7 bases, the J end lost 4 bases, and 17 bases lay between the germline ends. The germline gives CDR1 MNHNY, CDR2 SVGAGI (reference sequence). CDR3 DNA: TGTGCCAGCAATTCGGGGTCGGGTTGGTACGAGCAGTACTTC. Residues: CASNSGSGWYEQYF.

This chain links TRBV27 with TRBJ1-1, with D unresolved. Germline V gene data show CDR1 as MNHEY and CDR2 as SMNVEV (reference sequence). Deletions cut 5 bases from V and 1 base from J, with 20 bases between. The CDR3 spans 17 residues. DNA of the CDR3: TGTGCCAGCAGTCCCAAGACCCTACAGAGTACGAACACTGAAGCTTTCTTT. Translating gives CASSPKTLQSTNTEAFF.